These 3 T cell receptor beta chains were sequenced from one sample in a study of neurological immune-mediated disorders. TCRdb processed the 5' RACE reads anew with MiXCR; each CDR3 protein has one entry. The table shows 55,000 to 75,000 distinct CDR3 sequences, with around 2.3% occurring only once. The sample was PBMCs. Receptors originate from a man aged 50-60 years with multiple sclerosis.

This clonotype has at least ten counts. The V and J genes are TRBV3-1 and TRBJ1-5; D unclear. Trimming stripped 4 bases from V and 5 bases from J, with 12 bases between. This CDR3 contains 14 residues. The germline CDR1 and CDR2 sequences are LGHDT and YNNKEL (reference sequence). For the CDR3, the DNA is TGTGCCAGCAGCCCCACGGGTCTGGATCAGCCCCAGCATTTT. It is translated as CASSPTGLDQPQHF.

This clonotype occurred many times. The J gene is TRBJ2-1, the V gene TRBV20-1; 10 positions match TRBD1. CDR1 is DFQATT, CDR2 SNEGSKA, per germline (reference sequence). The CDR3 loop spans 13 amino acids. The CDR3 spells CSALGQGNYEQFF. The CDR3 bases are TGCAGCGCCCTGGGACAGGGGAATTATGAGCAGTTCTTC.

Ten or more counts support this clonotype. The chain uses TRBV6-2 or TRBV6-3 and TRBJ2-3; D is ambiguous. Trimming left V 6 bases short and J 2 bases short, with 15 bases between. The germline gives CDR1 MNHEY, CDR2 SVGEGT. The CDR3 length is 15 residues. DNA of the CDR3: TGTGCCAGCAGCCTCGGTGGGGTTATCACAGATACGCAGTATTTT. As protein: CASSLGGVITDTQYF.